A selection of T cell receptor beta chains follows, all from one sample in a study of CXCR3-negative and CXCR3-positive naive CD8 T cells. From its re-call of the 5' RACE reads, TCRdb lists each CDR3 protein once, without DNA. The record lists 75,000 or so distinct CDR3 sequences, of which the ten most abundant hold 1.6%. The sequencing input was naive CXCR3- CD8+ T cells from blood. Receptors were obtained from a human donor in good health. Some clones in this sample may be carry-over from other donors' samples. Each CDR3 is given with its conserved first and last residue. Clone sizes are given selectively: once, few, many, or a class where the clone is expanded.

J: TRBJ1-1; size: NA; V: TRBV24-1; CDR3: CATAAGQGNEAFF
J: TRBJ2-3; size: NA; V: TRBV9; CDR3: CASSVGDDTDTQYF
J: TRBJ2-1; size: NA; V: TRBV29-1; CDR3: CSALTGPLGYNEQFF
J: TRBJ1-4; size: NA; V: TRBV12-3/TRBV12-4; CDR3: CASSSQRGMTNEKLFF
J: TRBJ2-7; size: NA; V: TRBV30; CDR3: CAWSELYEQYF
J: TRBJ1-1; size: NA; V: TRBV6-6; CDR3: CASIQNTEAFF
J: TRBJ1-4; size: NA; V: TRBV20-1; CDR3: CSASSYAGRGRSVATNEKLFF
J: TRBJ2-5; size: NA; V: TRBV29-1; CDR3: CSVEDPGRTGGDETQYF
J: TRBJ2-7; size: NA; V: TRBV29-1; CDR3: CSVEDAGESYEQYF
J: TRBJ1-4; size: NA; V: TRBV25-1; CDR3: CASSVRGPNEKLFF
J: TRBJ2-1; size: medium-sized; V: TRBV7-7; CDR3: CASSLAGGLYNEQFF
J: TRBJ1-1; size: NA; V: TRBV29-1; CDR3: CSAEQGAGTEAFF
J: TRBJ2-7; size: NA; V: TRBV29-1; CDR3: CSVWTGDSYEQYF